Following are 12 T cell receptor beta chains from one sample sequenced in a study of blood T cell repertoires in COVID-19. Measured with immunoSEQ multiplex PCR; TCRdb has only the in-frame clones, and not every one. Here the sample spans approximately 170,000 clones, 79% being singletons. Input material: PBMCs or T cells enriched from blood (not recorded which). These receptors all stem from a woman in her 70s in a cohort exposed to, infected with or recovered from COVID-19 (not recorded which).

The V call is TRBV18, the J call TRBJ2-1, with TRBD2 matching over 7 bases. Trimming cost V 3 bases and J 9 bases; bases outside gene matches: 8. Per the germline V gene, CDR1 is KGHSH and CDR2 is LQKENI. This CDR3 region has 14 residues. The CDR3 region is CASSPSGGVPEQFF. CDR3 coding DNA: TGTGCCAGCTCACCTTCGGGGGGAGTTCCTGAGCAGTTCTTC.

This clone has just a few counts. The V and J genes are TRBV27 and TRBJ1-2; possibly TRBD1 for D (5 bases). Trimming shortened V by 2 bases and J by 4 bases, and 14 bases separated the two germline ends. The CDR3 totals 15 residues. The germline gives CDR1 MNHEY, CDR2 SMNVEV (reference sequence). In nucleotides, the CDR3 is TGTGCCAGCAGTTTAGGGGCCCGCGCGGTCTATGGCTACACCTTC. Its protein is CASSLGARAVYGYTF.

The chain links TRBV2 to TRBJ2-7, with D hard to call. This CDR3 is 14 amino acids long. Germline loops: CDR1 SNHLY, CDR2 FYNNEI. Trimming stripped 6 bases from V and 0 bases from J, with 12 bases between. The chain's CDR3 is CASSERSSSYEQYF. Here the CDR3 DNA reads TGTGCCAGCAGCGAAAGGAGTAGCTCCTACGAGCAGTACTTC.

The V gene is TRBV7-2, the J gene TRBJ2-1, with 14 bases fitting TRBD2. V shed 4 bases, J shed 6 bases, and the junction held 2 bases outside the gene matches. CDR3 size: 15 residues. CDR1 is SGHTA, CDR2 FQGNSA, per germline. The CDR3 DNA follows: TGTGCCAGCAGCTCGGGACTAGCGGGAGTCAATGAGCAGTTCTTC. It is translated as CASSSGLAGVNEQFF.

The table lists this clone with a count of one. The chain employs TRBV11-3 and TRBJ2-7; 12 bases fit TRBD2. The J segment lost 2 bases and the V segment lost 5 bases, leaving 4 bases of the junction unmatched. The length of the CDR3 is 15 residues. Per germline, CDR1 SGHNT and CDR2 YENEEA. The CDR3 loop is CASSPTSGRTYEQYF. The CDR3 coding sequence is TGTGCCAGCAGCCCGACTAGCGGGAGAACCTACGAGCAGTACTTC. Full variable domain (missing parts from reference TRBV11-3 and TRBJ2-7): EAGVVQSPRYKIIEKKQPVAFWCNPISGHNTLYWYLQNLGQGPELLIRYENEEAVDDSQLPKDRFSAERLKGVDSTLKIQPAELGDSAVYLCASSPTSGRTYEQYFGPGTRLTVT.

The V call is TRBV28, the J call TRBJ2-7; TRBD1 aligns across 8 bases. This CDR3 comprises 15 residues. V lost 6 bases to trimming and J lost 3 bases; unmatched junction nucleotides: 10. Germline CDR1 reads MDHEN; CDR2 reads SYDVKM. DNA for the CDR3: TGTGCCAGCAGGTCGGGACAGGTGGGGAGCTACGAGCAGTACTTC. Protein: CASRSGQVGSYEQYF. The full variable domain, its missing parts supplied by reference TRBV28 and TRBJ2-7, is DVKVTQSSRYLVKRTGEKVFLECVQDMDHENMFWYRQDPGLGLRLIYFSYDVKMKEKGDIPEGYSVSREKKERFSLILESASTNQTSMYLCASRSGQVGSYEQYFGPGTRLTVT.

The rearrangement links TRBV7-2 to TRBJ2-1; no firm D call. Germline V gene data show CDR1 as SGHTA and CDR2 as FQGNSA. V was shortened by 5 bases and J by 4 bases, with 12 bases between the two germline ends. This CDR3 has 14 amino acids. CDR3 sequence: CASSPLALYNEQFF. For the CDR3, the DNA is TGTGCCAGCAGCCCACTCGCCCTATACAATGAGCAGTTCTTC.

In its sample, this clone was seen a few times. The rearrangement joins TRBV7-9 to TRBJ2-7; tentatively, D is TRBD2 (6 bases). V was shortened by 4 bases and J by 5 bases, with 15 bases between the two germline ends. The germline V gene encodes CDR1 SEHNR and CDR2 FQNEAQ (reference sequence). The CDR3 has 14 residues. Written as DNA, the CDR3 is TGTGCCAGCAGCTCGGGACCGGAGGGCGACGAGCAGTACTTC. It encodes CASSSGPEGDEQYF.

This clone was seen only once. The chain links TRBV9 to TRBJ2-1; 7 bases are a match to TRBD2. Germline V gene lookup returns CDR1 SGDLS and CDR2 YYNGEE. This CDR3 has 14 amino acids. The J segment lost 5 bases and the V segment lost 6 bases, leaving 8 bases of the junction unmatched. CDR3 loop: CASNRGTNNNEQFF. DNA for the CDR3: TGTGCCAGCAACCGGGGGACTAATAACAATGAGCAGTTCTTC.

V gene TRBV29-1 combines with J gene TRBJ2-7; 15 bases align to TRBD2. The CDR3 consists of 16 residues. V shed 7 bases, J shed 3 bases, and the junction held 10 bases outside the gene matches. CDR1 is SQVTM and CDR2 is ANQGSEA in the germline V gene. The CDR3 loop is CSGGTGLAGGLYEQYF. CDR3 in DNA: TGCAGCGGGGGGACCGGACTAGCGGGAGGGCTCTACGAGCAGTACTTC.

This clone was recorded once. The chain has TRBV10-2 and TRBJ1-1, with 8 bases lining up with TRBD1. This CDR3 has 13 residues. With 2 bases clipped from V and 6 bases from J, the junction kept 2 bases outside the gene matches. Germline assignment: CDR1 WSHSY and CDR2 SAAADI. This CDR3 is CASSEGQGSEAFF. The CDR3 coding sequence is TGCGCCAGCAGTGAGGGACAGGGATCTGAAGCTTTCTTT.

The chain is built from TRBV7-6 and TRBJ2-7; TRBD2 matches at 13 bases. Germline CDR1 is SGHVS and CDR2 is FNYEAQ. J gave up 4 bases and V 5 bases, and 14 bases lay outside the gene matches. This CDR3 contains 18 residues. The CDR3 DNA reads TGTGCCAGCAGCCCTATACTGACACTAGCGGGAGGGCCTTACGAGCAGTACTTC. Translation: CASSPILTLAGGPYEQYF.